This passage covers 15 T cell receptor beta chains from one sample sequenced in a study of shared clonotypes between healthy human individuals. Produced via immunoSEQ multiplex PCR; TCRdb's table is partial and in-frame only. Seen here are about 490,000 clones, around 79% observed once, and the top ten hold approximately 12%. What was sequenced was PBMCs. All receptors derive from a woman aged 35 to 49 in good health. Some clones in this sample may be carry-over from other donors' samples.

In its sample, this clone was seen once. J is TRBJ2-2 and V is TRBV2, with D tentatively TRBD1 or TRBD2 (5 bases each). From germline, CDR1 is SNHLY and CDR2 FYNNEI. Trimming stripped 4 bases from V and 7 bases from J, with 16 bases between. CDR3 size: 15 residues. CDR3 in amino acids: CASSGGAGSLGELFF. The CDR3 DNA sequence: TGTGCCAGCAGTGGTGGGGCAGGGAGCCTCGGGGAGCTGTTTTTT.

Points on this clone: This specimen includes other DNA sequences encoding the same CDR3. CDR3 in amino acids: CASSLGGQTTDTQYF. CDR3 nucleotide sequence: TGCGCCAGCAGCTTGGGAGGCCAGACCACAGATACGCAGTATTTT. V and J are TRBV5-1 and TRBJ2-3, with D unclear. This CDR3 has 15 amino acids. Trimming removed 0 bases from V and 2 bases from J, with 10 bases in between. Germline V gene sequence: CDR1 SGHRS, CDR2 YFSETQ.

The chain combines TRBV21-1 with TRBJ1-1; the table gives TRBD1 as D, unverified against the DNA. TRBV21-1 is deemed a pseudogene. The CDR3 extends over 15 amino acids. Here the CDR3 DNA reads TGTGCCAGCAGCACCCACAGGCACAAGAACACTGAAGCTTTCTTT. It specifies CASSTHRHKNTEAFF.

The chain carries TRBV7-9 and TRBJ1-2; 9 bases agree with TRBD1. J lost 7 bases, V lost 4 bases, and 13 bases had no gene match. The CDR3 covers 16 residues. Germline V lookup: CDR1 SEHNR, CDR2 FQNEAQ (reference sequence). The CDR3 DNA sequence: TGTGCCAGCAGCTCCACGGGACAGGGAGAATATGGTGGCTACACCTTC. This translates into CASSSTGQGEYGGYTF.

The chain has TRBV19 and TRBJ2-5, with D unresolved. The V end was cut by 1 base, the J end by 5 bases, with 17 bases between. The CDR3 consists of 16 residues. Per germline, CDR1 LNHDA and CDR2 SQIVND (reference sequence). The CDR3 DNA reads as TGTGCCAGTAGTATAGGGTCTAGGTCAAGTTACGAGACCCAGTACTTC. Translation gives CASSIGSRSSYETQYF. Complete variable domain (other parts from reference TRBV19 and TRBJ2-5): DGGITQSPKYLFRKEGQNVTLSCEQNLNHDAMYWYRQDPGQGLRLIYYSQIVNDFQKGDIAEGYSVSREKKESFPLTVTSAQKNPTAFYLCASSIGSRSSYETQYFGPGTRLLVL.

The V call is TRBV29-1, the J call TRBJ1-1; D not certain. Germline V gene data show CDR1 as SQVTM and CDR2 as ANQGSEA. V lost 1 base to trimming and J lost 5 bases, with 11 bases between them. The CDR3 totals 13 residues. CDR3 amino acids: CSVEVGFGTEAFF. CDR3 DNA sequence: TGCAGCGTTGAAGTAGGGTTCGGAACTGAAGCTTTCTTT.

V is TRBV5-8 and J is TRBJ2-7; no reliable D call. Germline CDR1 reads SGHTS; CDR2 reads YDEGEE. The CDR3 is 16 amino acids. The V gene lost 4 bases and the J gene lost 0 bases, with 17 bases spanning the gap. The CDR3 DNA reads as TGTGCCAGCAGCACCCCGGGTAGGTTAGCCTCCTACGAGCAGTACTTC. Its translation: CASSTPGRLASYEQYF.

J is TRBJ2-7 and V is TRBV5-1, with 7 bases lining up with TRBD1. Germline CDR1 is SGHRS and CDR2 is YFSETQ. This CDR3 spans 15 amino acids. Trimming removed 2 bases from V and 4 bases from J; junction bases left unmatched: 9. The chain's CDR3 is CASSFRGQPEYEQYF. CDR3 nucleotide sequence: TGCGCCAGCAGCTTTAGGGGACAGCCCGAATACGAGCAGTACTTC.

The CDR3 DNA reads TGTGCCAGCAGCTTACGTCTAGCGGGAGCAGCCGAGCAGTACTTC. Protein sequence: CASSLRLAGAAEQYF. The chain uses TRBV11-2 and TRBJ2-7, with TRBD2 identical over 10 bases. The CDR3 is 15 residues long. Germline CDR1 and CDR2: SGHAT and FQNNGV. Trimming at V came to 2 bases and at J to 6 bases, leaving 7 bases not matched to a gene.

This clone was seen once. The chain carries TRBV4-3 and TRBJ2-1; the match to TRBD1 covers 8 bases. V lost 2 bases and J lost 4; bases outside the gene matches: 4. Germline values: CDR1 LGHNA, CDR2 YSLEER. This CDR3 is built from 15 residues. The CDR3 nucleotides read TGCGCCAGCAGCCAACTCGGGACAGGATACAATGAGCAGTTCTTC. The encoded protein is CASSQLGTGYNEQFF.

The chain combines TRBV7-8 with TRBJ1-4, with a weak D call TRBD1 (6 bases). The germline V gene encodes CDR1 SGHVS and CDR2 FQNEAQ. The CDR3 consists of 15 residues. V shed 4 bases and J shed 3 bases, with 12 bases lying between them. The CDR3 is CASSSQQGPNEKLFF. The CDR3 DNA sequence: TGTGCCAGCAGCTCCCAACAGGGACCTAATGAAAAACTGTTTTTT.

The chain joins TRBV2 to TRBJ2-1, with TRBD2 identical over 13 bases. The CDR3 extends over 18 amino acids. J lost 2 bases, V lost 6 bases, and 10 bases had no gene match. The V gene's germline CDR1 is SNHLY and CDR2 FYNNEI. CDR3 sequence reads: CASRGGLAGAGTYNEQFF. Here the CDR3 DNA reads TGTGCCAGCAGGGGAGGACTAGCGGGAGCGGGGACCTACAATGAGCAGTTCTTC.

This chain uses TRBV7-2 with TRBJ1-2; perhaps TRBD1 as D (6 bases). The CDR3 has 15 residues. Trimming cost V 3 bases and J 4 bases, with 15 bases left between them. The germline V gene has CDR1 SGHTA and CDR2 FQGNSA. The DNA of the CDR3 is TGTGCCAGCAGCTTCGATGGGGGGCCCGTCTATGGCTACACCTTC. Its protein is CASSFDGGPVYGYTF.

This clone came up once. The chain employs TRBV5-4 and TRBJ2-3; TRBD2 is a possible D gene (5 bases). Germline V gene sequence: CDR1 SGHNT, CDR2 YYREEE (reference sequence). The CDR3 is 19 amino acids. Trimming shortened V by 3 bases and J by 2 bases, and 25 bases separated the two germline ends. CDR3 bases: TGTGCCAGCAGCTCCTTCGGAGCGGCCCGAGTCCACCCCACAGATACGCAGTATTTT. This codes for CASSSFGAARVHPTDTQYF.

V gene TRBV20-1 combines with J gene TRBJ2-5; D is unclear. Trimming took off 7 bases at V and 4 bases at J, with 10 bases between the two ends. Germline V CDR1 and CDR2: DFQATT, SNEGSKA (reference sequence). This CDR3 region has 11 residues. CDR3 in amino acids: CSELGLETQYF. The CDR3 region has the DNA TGCAGTGAATTGGGGTTAGAGACCCAGTACTTC.